This T cell receptor (beta chain) was sequenced in a study of Ad26.COV2.S vaccination and SARS-CoV-2 variants. For the study at large: In the study, Ad26.COV2.S was injected intramuscularly once, or twice 56 days apart.

The study's findings and limits: Vaccinees showed greater spike-specific TCR breadth than placebo recipients. There was reportedly substantial breadth in spike-specific CD8+ and CD4+ T cell responses after vaccination.

Of note for this clone: What it binds is unknown.

Noted treatment: roughly 18 received Ad26.COV2.S at low or high dose, single or two shots; about 5 received placebo; per-sample allocation not given. Samples analyzed were those drawn on day 63 after the first vaccine or placebo injection. Adults aged 18-55 years in Boston included the donor. TCRdb's copy holds only in-frame clones and misses some; the assay was immunoSEQ multiplex PCR. The sample includes roughly 500,000 clones, 85% to 90% of them seen just once. The TCR was taken from a person between 18 and 59 years old who received the Ad26.COV2.S COVID-19 vaccine or a placebo. The input for sequencing was peripheral blood, taken in a trial of Ad26.COV2.S vaccine versus placebo.

The CDR3 sequence: CASSYWFSANTGELFF. The CDR3 DNA follows: TGTGCCAGCAGTTACTGGTTTTCCGCGAACACCGGGGAGCTGTTTTTT. The chain couples TRBV6-5 to TRBJ2-2; no clear D. Trimming cost V 1 base and J 0 bases, with 9 bases left between them. The CDR3 length is 16 residues. CDR1 and CDR2 (germline): MNHEY, SVGAGI.